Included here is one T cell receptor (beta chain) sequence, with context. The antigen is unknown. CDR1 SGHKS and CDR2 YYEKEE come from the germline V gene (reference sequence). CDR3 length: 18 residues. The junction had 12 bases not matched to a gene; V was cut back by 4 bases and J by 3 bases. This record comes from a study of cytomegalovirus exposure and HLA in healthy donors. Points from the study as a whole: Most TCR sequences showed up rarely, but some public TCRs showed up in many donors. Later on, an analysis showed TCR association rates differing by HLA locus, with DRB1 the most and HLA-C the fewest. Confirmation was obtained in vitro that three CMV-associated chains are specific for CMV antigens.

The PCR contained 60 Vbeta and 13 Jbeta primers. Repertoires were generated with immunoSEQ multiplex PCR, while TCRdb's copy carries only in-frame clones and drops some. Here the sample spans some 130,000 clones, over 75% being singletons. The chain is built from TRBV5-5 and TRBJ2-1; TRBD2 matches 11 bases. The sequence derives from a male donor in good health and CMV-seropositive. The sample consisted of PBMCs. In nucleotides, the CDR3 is TGTGCCAGCAGCCCCGGGACTAGCGGACGTGCCGACTACAATGAGCAGTTCTTC. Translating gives CASSPGTSGRADYNEQFF.